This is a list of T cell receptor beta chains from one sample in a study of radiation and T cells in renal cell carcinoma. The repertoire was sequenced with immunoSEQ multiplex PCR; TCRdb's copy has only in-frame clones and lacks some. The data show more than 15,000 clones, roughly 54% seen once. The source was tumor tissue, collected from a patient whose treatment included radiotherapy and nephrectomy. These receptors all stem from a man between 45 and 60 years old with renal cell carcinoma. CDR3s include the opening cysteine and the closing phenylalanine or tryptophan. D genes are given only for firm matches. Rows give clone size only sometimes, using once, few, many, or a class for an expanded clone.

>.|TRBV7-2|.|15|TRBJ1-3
CASSLVGGSGNTIYF
TGTGCCAGCAGCTTAGTGGGGGGGTCTGGAAACACCATATATTTT
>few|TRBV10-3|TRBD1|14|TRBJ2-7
CAIRPGTGSYEQYF
TGTGCCATCAGACCCGGGACAGGGTCCTACGAGCAGTACTTC
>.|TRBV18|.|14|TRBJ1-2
CASSPEGPQYGYTF
TGTGCCAGCTCACCGGAGGGGCCCCAGTATGGCTACACCTTC
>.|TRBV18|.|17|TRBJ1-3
CASSPNQAASSGNTIYF
TGTGCCAGCTCACCAAATCAGGCCGCTAGCTCTGGAAACACCATATATTTT
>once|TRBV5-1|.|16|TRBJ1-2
CASSLGQPLANYGYTF
TGCGCCAGCAGCCTTGGACAGCCTCTTGCTAACTATGGCTACACCTTC
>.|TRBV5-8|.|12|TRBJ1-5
CASSYRDQPQHF
TGTGCCAGCAGCTACAGGGATCAGCCCCAGCATTTT
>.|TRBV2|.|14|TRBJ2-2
CASLGHRNTGELFF
TGTGCCAGCCTCGGGCACAGGAACACCGGGGAGCTGTTTTTT
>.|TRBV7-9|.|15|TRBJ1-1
CASSLAGEGSTEAFF
TGTGCCAGCAGCTTAGCCGGGGAAGGGAGCACTGAAGCTTTCTTT
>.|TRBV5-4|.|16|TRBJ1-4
CARIKLRRDVNEKLFF
TGTGCCAGAATCAAATTACGCCGGGACGTAAATGAAAAACTGTTTTTT
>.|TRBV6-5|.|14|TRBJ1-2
CASSRTGIWYGYTF
TGTGCCAGCAGCCGAACAGGGATTTGGTATGGCTACACCTTC
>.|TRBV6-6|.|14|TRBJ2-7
CASTPRTPSYEQYF
TGTGCCAGCACCCCAAGAACTCCAAGTTACGAGCAGTACTTC
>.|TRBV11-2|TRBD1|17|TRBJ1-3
CASSFGTGAFSGNTIYF
TGTGCCAGCAGCTTTGGGACAGGAGCATTCTCTGGAAACACCATATATTTT
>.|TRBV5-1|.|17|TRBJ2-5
CASSLGVRQTSQETQYF
TGCGCCAGCAGCTTGGGCGTTCGACAGACTTCCCAAGAGACCCAGTACTTC
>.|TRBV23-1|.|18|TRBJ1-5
CASSQFPDSHSPHQPQHF
TGCGCCAGCAGTCAATTCCCCGACAGCCACTCGCCTCATCAGCCCCAGCATTTT
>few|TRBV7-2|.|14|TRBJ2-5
CASSLELVGETQYF
TGTGCCAGCAGCTTAGAGTTGGTGGGAGAGACCCAGTACTTC
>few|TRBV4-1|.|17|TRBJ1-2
CASSQTAGYALNHGYTF
TGCGCCAGCAGCCAAACGGCAGGATACGCCCTAAACCATGGCTACACCTTC
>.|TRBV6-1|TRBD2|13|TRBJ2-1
CASAGGSYNEQFF
TGTGCCAGCGCGGGGGGTTCCTACAATGAGCAGTTCTTC
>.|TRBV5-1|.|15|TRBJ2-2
CASSLAGRGTGELFF
TGCGCCAGCAGCTTGGCAGGGAGGGGGACCGGGGAGCTGTTTTTT
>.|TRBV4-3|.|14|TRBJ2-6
CASSQNSGANVLTF
TGCGCCAGCAGTCAGAACTCTGGGGCCAACGTCCTGACTTTC
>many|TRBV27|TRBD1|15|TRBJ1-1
CASSGQGAWSTEAFF
TGTGCCAGCAGTGGACAGGGGGCGTGGAGCACTGAAGCTTTCTTT
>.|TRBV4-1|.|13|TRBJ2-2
CASSHLVPGELFF
TGCGCCAGCAGCCACCTTGTTCCCGGGGAGCTGTTTTTT
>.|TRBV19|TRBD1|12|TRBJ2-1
CASSLHRDRQFF
TGTGCCAGTAGCCTCCACCGGGACAGGCAGTTCTTC
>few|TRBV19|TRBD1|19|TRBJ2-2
CASSGRQGASSLDTGELFF
TGTGCCAGTAGTGGCCGACAGGGGGCGTCTTCGTTGGACACCGGGGAGCTGTTTTTT
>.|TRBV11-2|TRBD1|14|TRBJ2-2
CASSVQGATGELFF
TGTGCCAGCAGCGTACAGGGGGCCACCGGGGAGCTGTTTTTT
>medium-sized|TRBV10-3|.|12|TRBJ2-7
CAISETSYEQYF
TGTGCCATCAGTGAAACATCCTACGAGCAGTACTTC
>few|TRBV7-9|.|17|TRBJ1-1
CASERGSLAVLNTEAFF
TGTGCCAGTGAGCGGGGGAGTTTGGCGGTACTGAACACTGAAGCTTTCTTT
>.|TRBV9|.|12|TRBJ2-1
CASSVQVSEQFF
TGTGCCAGCAGCGTACAAGTCTCCGAGCAGTTCTTC
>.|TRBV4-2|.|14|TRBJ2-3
CASSQGSSADTQYF
TGTGCCAGCAGCCAAGGTTCTAGCGCAGATACGCAGTATTTT
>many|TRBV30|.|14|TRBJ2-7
CALTRTPSSYEQYF
TGTGCCTTGACCCGGACACCCAGCTCCTACGAGCAGTACTTC
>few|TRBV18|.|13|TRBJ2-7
CASSQVDPYEQYF
TGTGCCAGCTCACAGGTCGACCCCTACGAGCAGTACTTC
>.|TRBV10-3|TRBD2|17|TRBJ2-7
CAISESTSGGISYEQYF
TGTGCCATCAGTGAGTCGACTAGCGGGGGAATATCCTACGAGCAGTACTTC
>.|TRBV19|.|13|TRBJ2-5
CASSAQEQETQYF
TGTGCCAGTAGTGCACAGGAGCAAGAGACCCAGTACTTC
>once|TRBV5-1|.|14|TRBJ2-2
CASSLDGRTGELFF
TGCGCCAGCAGCTTGGACGGACGCACCGGGGAGCTGTTTTTT
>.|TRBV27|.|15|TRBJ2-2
CASSSWTANTGELFF
TGTGCCAGCAGTTCCTGGACGGCGAACACCGGGGAGCTGTTTTTT
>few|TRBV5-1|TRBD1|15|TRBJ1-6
CASSLGGQGYSPLHF
TGCGCCAGCAGCTTGGGGGGACAGGGATATTCACCCCTCCACTTT
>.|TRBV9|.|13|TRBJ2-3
CASSVDNTDTQYF
TGTGCCAGCAGCGTAGACAACACAGATACGCAGTATTTT
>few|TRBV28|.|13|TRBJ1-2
CAGSKTVNYGYTF
TGTGCCGGCAGTAAGACAGTCAACTATGGCTACACCTTC
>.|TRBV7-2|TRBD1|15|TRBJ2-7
CASSLIEGASYEQYF
TGTGCCAGCAGCTTAATAGAGGGGGCTAGCTACGAGCAGTACTTC
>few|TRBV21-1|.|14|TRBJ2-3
CASTPGDRAATQYF
TGTGCCAGCACCCCGGGGGACAGGGCAGCTACGCAGTATTTT
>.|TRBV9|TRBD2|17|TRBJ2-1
CASSVDGGSGTYNEQFF
TGTGCCAGCAGCGTAGATGGGGGTAGCGGGACGTACAATGAGCAGTTCTTC
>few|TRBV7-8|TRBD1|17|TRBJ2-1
CASSPPGEGQGDNEQFF
TGTGCCAGCAGCCCACCAGGGGAAGGACAGGGGGACAATGAGCAGTTCTTC
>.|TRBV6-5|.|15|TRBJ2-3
CASKESGARTDTQYF
TGTGCCAGCAAGGAGTCAGGGGCGAGGACAGATACGCAGTATTTT
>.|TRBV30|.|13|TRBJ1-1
CAWGKQGLAEAFF
TGTGCCTGGGGCAAACAGGGTCTCGCTGAAGCTTTCTTT
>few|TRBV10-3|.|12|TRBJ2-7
CAIARLSYEQYF
TGTGCCATCGCCAGACTCTCCTACGAGCAGTACTTC
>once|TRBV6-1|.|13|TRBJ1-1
CASRELMNTEAFF
TGTGCCAGCAGGGAACTTATGAACACTGAAGCTTTCTTT
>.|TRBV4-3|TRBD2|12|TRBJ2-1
CASSELAGEQFF
TGCGCCAGCAGCGAATTAGCGGGTGAGCAGTTCTTC
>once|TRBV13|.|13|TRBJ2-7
CASSPRSFNEQYF
TGTGCCAGCAGCCCCCGGTCATTCAACGAGCAGTACTTC
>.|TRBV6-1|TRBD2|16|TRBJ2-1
CASSGWLAGNVYEQFF
TGTGCCAGCAGTGGATGGCTAGCGGGGAATGTCTATGAGCAGTTCTTC
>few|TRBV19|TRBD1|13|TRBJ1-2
CASNAGTGYGYTF
TGTGCCAGTAATGCTGGGACAGGCTATGGCTACACCTTC
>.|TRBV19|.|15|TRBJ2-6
CASRTTGSGANVLTF
TGTGCCAGTAGAACCACAGGCTCTGGGGCCAACGTCCTGACTTTC
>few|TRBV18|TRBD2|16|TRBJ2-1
CASSPRLAGGEGEQFF
TGTGCCAGCTCACCACGACTAGCGGGGGGTGAGGGTGAGCAGTTCTTC
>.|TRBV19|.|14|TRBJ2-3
CASSIVRDGDTQYF
TGTGCCAGTAGTATAGTCCGCGATGGAGATACGCAGTATTTT
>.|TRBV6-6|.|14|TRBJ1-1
CASSSLGISTEAFF
TGTGCCAGCAGTTCGTTAGGGATTTCCACTGAAGCTTTCTTT
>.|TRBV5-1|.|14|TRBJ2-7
CASSLEGFSYEQYF
TGCGCCAGCAGCTTGGAAGGCTTCTCCTACGAGCAGTACTTC
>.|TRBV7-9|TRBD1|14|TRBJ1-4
CASSSDRGAEKLFF
TGTGCCAGCAGCTCCGACAGGGGAGCTGAAAAACTGTTTTTT
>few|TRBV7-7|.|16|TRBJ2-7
CASSPQAGAQGGEQYF
TGTGCTAGCAGCCCTCAGGCGGGAGCACAAGGGGGCGAGCAGTACTTC
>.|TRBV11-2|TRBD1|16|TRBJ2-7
CASSLNLQGAVYEQYF
TGTGCCAGCAGCTTAAACTTACAGGGGGCCGTCTACGAGCAGTACTTC
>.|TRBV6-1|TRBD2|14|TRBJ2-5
CASSEIAGGETQYF
TGTGCCAGCAGTGAAATAGCGGGAGGGGAGACCCAGTACTTC